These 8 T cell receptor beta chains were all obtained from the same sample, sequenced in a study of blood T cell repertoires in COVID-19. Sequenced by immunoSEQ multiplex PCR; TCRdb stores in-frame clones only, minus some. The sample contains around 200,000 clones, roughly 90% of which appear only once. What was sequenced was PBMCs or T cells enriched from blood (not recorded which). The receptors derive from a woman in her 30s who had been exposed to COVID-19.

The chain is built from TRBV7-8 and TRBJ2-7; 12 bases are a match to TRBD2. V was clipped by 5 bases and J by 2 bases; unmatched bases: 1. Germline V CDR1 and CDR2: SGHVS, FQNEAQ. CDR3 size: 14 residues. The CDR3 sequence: CASSASGGAYEQYF. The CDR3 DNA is TGTGCCAGCAGCGCTAGCGGGGGGGCCTACGAGCAGTACTTC. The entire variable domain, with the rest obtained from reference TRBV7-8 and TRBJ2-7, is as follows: GAGVSQSPRYKVAKRGQDVALRCDPISGHVSLFWYQQALGQGPEFLTYFQNEAQLDKSGLPSDRFFAERPEGSVSTLKIQRTQQEDSAVYLCASSASGGAYEQYFGPGTRLTVT.

The CDR3 nucleotides read TGTGCCAGCAGCTTCGGACTAGCGGGGGGTAATGAGCAGTTCTTC. Translation gives CASSFGLAGGNEQFF. This chain connects TRBV3-1 (or the pseudogene TRBV3-2) to TRBJ2-1; 14 nucleotides line up with TRBD2. The length of the CDR3 is 15 residues. Germline V gives CDR1 LGHDT, CDR2 YNNKEL (reference sequence). The junction had 4 bases not matched to a gene; V was cut back by 5 bases and J by 7 bases.

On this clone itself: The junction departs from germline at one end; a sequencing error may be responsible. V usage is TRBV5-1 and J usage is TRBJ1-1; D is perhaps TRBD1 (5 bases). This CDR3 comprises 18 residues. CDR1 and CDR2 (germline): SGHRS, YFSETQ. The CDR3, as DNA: TGCGCCAGCAGATTGGGGCTCCAGGGTAGGAATATGAACACTAAAGCTTTCTTT. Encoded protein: CASRLGLQGRNMNTKAFF.

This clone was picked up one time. CDR3 sequence: CASSQILNQGGYTF. CDR3 DNA: TGTGCCAGCAGCCAAATCTTGAATCAGGGAGGCTACACCTTC. J is TRBJ1-2 and V is TRBV3-1 (or the pseudogene TRBV3-2), with D tentatively TRBD1 (5 bases). In germline, CDR1 is LGHDT, CDR2 YNNKEL (reference sequence). The ends were cut back, 2 bases at V and 8 bases at J, with 15 bases in the middle. This CDR3 is built from 14 residues.

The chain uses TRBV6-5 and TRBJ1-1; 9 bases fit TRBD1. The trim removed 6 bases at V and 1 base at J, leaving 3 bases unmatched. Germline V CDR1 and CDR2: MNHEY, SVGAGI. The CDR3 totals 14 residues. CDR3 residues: CASRTGGTNTEAFF. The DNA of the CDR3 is TGTGCCAGCAGAACAGGGGGCACGAACACTGAAGCTTTCTTT.

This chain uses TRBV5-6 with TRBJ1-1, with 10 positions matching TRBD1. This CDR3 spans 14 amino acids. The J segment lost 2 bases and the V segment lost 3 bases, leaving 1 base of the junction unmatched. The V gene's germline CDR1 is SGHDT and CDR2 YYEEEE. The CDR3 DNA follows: TGTGCCAGCAGCTGGACAGGGGGAAACACTGAAGCTTTCTTT. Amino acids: CASSWTGGNTEAFF.

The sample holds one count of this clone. This CDR3 is CASSEITGTDYGYTF. The CDR3 DNA reads as TGCGCCAGCAGCGAAATTACCGGGACTGACTATGGCTACACCTTC. V is TRBV5-1 and J is TRBJ1-2; weak D call: TRBD1 (5 bases). This CDR3 is built from 15 residues. The V end lost 4 bases, the J end lost 3 bases, and 16 bases lay between the germline ends. Germline CDR1 and CDR2: SGHRS and YFSETQ.

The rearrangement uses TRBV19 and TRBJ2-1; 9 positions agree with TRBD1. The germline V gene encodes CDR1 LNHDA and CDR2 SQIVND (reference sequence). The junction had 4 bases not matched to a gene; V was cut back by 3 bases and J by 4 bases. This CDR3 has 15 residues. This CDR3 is CASSIGDREYNEQFF. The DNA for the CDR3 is TGTGCCAGTAGTATTGGGGACAGGGAATACAATGAGCAGTTCTTC.